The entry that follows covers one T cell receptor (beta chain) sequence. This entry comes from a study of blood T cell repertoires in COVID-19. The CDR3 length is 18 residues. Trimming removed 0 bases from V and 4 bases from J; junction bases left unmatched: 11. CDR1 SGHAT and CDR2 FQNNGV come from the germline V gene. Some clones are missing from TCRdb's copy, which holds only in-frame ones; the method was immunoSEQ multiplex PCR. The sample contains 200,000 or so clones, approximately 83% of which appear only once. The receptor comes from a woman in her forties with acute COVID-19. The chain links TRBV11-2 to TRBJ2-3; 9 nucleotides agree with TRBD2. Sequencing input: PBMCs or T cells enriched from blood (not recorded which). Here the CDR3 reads CASSLDPMGSGSSDTQYF. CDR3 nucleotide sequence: TGTGCCAGCAGCTTAGACCCCATGGGTAGCGGGAGCTCAGATACGCAGTATTTT.